The source of this TCR beta chain is a study of T-cell memory formation after mild COVID-19. General study points: Mostly located in CM and EM were contracting CD4+ clones, with contracting CD8+ clones located in EMRA. Clones contracting across day 15 to 85 had a balanced CD4/CD8 profile; later expanding clones leaned CD4+. In second-wave clones peaking day 37, SARS-CoV-2 specificity remained unconfirmed. That cross-reactive memory joined was suggested by some responding clones appearing in pre-infection memory.

About this clonotype: Its cognate antigen is unknown.

The germline V gene has CDR1 SEHNR and CDR2 FQNEAQ (reference sequence). The CDR3 length is 15 residues. V was clipped by 5 bases and J by 5 bases, with 18 bases between them. TCRdb reprocessed the 5' RACE reads with MiXCR, giving one entry per CDR3 protein. The sample consists of a few hundred thousand distinct CDR3 sequences, roughly 20% of them appearing once. Material for sequencing was PBMCs or a T cell subset sorted from them (not recorded which). The sequence was obtained from an adult woman who had mild COVID-19 (a few samples of this study predate the infection). Cell type and time point are not known. The rearrangement uses TRBV7-9 and TRBJ2-5; no definite D call. The CDR3 DNA sequence: TGTGCCAGCAGCCATCCGGTGGGGTCAAGGGAGACCCAGTACTTC. It is translated as CASSHPVGSRETQYF.